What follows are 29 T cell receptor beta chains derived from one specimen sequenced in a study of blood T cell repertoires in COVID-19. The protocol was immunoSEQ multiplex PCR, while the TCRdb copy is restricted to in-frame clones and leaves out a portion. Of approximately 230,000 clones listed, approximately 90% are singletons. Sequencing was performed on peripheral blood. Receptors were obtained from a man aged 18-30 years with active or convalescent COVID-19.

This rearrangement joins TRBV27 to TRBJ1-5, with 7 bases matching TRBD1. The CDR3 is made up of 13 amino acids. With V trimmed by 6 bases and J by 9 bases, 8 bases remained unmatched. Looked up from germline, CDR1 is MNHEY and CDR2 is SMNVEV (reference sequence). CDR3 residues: CASSSTGSTPQHF. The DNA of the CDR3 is TGTGCCAGCAGCTCGACAGGGTCAACGCCCCAGCATTTT.

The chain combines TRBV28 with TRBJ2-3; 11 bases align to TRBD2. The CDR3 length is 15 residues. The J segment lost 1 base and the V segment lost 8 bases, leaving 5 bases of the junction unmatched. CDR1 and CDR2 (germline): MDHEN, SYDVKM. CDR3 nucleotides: TGTGCCAGCTGGACTAGCGGGCGCCGCACAGATACGCAGTATTTT. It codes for CASWTSGRRTDTQYF.

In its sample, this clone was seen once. The CDR3 sequence is CASSLLGGGTDSPLHF. Written as DNA, the CDR3 is TGTGCCAGCAGCTTATTAGGGGGGGGGACGGACTCACCCCTCCACTTT. The chain carries TRBV7-2 and TRBJ1-6; D is perhaps TRBD1 (6 bases). V was clipped by 2 bases and J by 10 bases, with 18 bases between them. This CDR3 comprises 16 residues. Germline V gene sequence: CDR1 SGHTA, CDR2 FQGNSA.

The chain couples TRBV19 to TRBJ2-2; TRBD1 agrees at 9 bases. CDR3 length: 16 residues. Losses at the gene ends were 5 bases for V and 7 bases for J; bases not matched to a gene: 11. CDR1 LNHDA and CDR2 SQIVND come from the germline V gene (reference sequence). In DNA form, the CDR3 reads TGTGCCAGTAGTCTCCTGACAGGGGGAGGTCACGGGGAGCTGTTTTTT. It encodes CASSLLTGGGHGELFF.

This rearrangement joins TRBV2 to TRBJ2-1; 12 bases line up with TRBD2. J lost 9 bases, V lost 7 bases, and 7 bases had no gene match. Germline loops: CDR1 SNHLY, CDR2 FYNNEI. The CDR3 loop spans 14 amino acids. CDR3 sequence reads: CASTRLAGASEQFF. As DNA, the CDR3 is TGTGCCAGCACAAGACTAGCGGGAGCTTCTGAGCAGTTCTTC. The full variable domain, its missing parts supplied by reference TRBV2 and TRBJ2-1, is EPEVTQTPSHQVTQMGQEVILRCVPISNHLYFYWYRQILGQKVEFLVSFYNNEISEKSEIFDDQFSVERPDGSNFTLKIRSTKLEDSAMYFCASTRLAGASEQFFGPGTRLTVL.

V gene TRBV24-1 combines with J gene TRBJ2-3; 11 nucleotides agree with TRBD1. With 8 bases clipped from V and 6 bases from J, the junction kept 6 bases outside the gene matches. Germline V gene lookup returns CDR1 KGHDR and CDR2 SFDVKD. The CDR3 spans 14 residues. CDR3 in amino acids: CATNGQGAHDTQYF. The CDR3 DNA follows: TGTGCCACCAATGGACAGGGGGCGCATGATACGCAGTATTTT.

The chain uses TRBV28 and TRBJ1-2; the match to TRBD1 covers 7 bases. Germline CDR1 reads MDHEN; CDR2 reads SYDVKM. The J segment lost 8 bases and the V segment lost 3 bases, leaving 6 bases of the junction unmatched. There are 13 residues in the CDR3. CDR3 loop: CASSFPGQTGYTF. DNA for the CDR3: TGTGCCAGCAGTTTTCCGGGACAGACGGGCTACACCTTC.

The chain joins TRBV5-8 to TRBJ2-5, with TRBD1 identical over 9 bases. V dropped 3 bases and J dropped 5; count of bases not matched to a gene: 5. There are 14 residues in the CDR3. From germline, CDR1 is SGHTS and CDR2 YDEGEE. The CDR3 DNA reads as TGTGCCAGCAGCTGGGGGACAGGGTGGGAGACCCAGTACTTC. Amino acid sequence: CASSWGTGWETQYF.

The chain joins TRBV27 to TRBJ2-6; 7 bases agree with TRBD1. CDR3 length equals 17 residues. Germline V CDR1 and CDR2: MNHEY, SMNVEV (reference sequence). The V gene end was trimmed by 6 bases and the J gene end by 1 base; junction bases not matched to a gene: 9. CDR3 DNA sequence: TGTGCCAGCAGCCTAGGGGACAGCCCTTCTGGGGCCAACGTCCTGACTTTC. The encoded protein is CASSLGDSPSGANVLTF.

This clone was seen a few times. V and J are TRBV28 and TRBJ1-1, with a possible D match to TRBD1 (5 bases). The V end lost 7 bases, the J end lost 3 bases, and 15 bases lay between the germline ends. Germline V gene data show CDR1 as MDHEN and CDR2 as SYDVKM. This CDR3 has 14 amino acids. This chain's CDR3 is CASTRRSGYTEAFF. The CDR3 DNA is TGTGCCAGCACCCGGCGGTCAGGGTACACTGAAGCTTTCTTT.

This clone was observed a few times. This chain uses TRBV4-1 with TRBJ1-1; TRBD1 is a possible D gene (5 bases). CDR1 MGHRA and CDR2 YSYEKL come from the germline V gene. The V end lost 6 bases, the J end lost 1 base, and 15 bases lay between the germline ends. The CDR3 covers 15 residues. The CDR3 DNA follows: TGCGCCAGCAGGGGCGGAATTGGGGCGAACACTGAAGCTTTCTTT. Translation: CASRGGIGANTEAFF.

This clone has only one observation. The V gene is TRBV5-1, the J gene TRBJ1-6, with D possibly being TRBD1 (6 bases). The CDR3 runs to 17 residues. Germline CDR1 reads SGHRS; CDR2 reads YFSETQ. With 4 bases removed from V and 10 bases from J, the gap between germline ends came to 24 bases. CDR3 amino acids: CASSLPVQGGIRSPLHF. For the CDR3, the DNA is TGCGCCAGCAGCCTACCCGTACAGGGAGGGATAAGGTCACCCCTCCACTTT.

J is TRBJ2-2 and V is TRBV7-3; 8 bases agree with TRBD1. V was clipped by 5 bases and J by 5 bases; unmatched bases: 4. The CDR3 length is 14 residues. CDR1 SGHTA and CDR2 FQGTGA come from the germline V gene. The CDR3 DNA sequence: TGTGCCAGCAGCAGGGACAGGATAACCGGGGAGCTGTTTTTT. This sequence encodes CASSRDRITGELFF.

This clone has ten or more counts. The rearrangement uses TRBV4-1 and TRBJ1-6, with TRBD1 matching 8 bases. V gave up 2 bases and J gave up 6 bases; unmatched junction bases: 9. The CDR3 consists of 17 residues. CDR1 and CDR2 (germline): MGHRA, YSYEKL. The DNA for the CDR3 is TGCGCCAGCAGCCAAAGGACAGGGTTTATTCTTAATTCACCCCTCCACTTT. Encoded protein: CASSQRTGFILNSPLHF.

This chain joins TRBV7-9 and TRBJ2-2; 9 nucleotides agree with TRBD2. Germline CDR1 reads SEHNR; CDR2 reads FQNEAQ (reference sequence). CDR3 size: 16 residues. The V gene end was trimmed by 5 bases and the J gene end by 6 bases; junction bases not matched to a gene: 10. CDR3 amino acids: CASSRNSGSRAGELFF. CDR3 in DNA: TGTGCCAGCAGCAGGAATAGCGGGAGCCGTGCCGGGGAGCTGTTTTTT.

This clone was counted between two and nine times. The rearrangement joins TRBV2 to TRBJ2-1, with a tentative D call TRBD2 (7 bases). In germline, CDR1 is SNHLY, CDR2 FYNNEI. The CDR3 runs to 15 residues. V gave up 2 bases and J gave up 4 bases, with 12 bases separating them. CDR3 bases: TGTGCCAGCAGTGAAAGGGGGGGATCTTACAATGAGCAGTTCTTC. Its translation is CASSERGGSYNEQFF.

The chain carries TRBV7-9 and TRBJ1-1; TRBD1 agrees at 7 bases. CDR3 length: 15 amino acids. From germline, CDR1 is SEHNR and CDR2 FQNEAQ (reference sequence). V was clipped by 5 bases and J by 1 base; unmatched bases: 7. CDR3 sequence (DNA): TGTGCCAGCAGCCGCCCGAGGACAGGGAACACTGAAGCTTTCTTT. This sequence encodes CASSRPRTGNTEAFF.

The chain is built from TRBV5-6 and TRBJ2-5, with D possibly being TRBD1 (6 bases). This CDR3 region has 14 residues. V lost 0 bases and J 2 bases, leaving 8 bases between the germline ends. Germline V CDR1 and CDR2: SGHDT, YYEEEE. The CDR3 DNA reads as TGTGCCAGCAGCTTGGTTCAGGGGCAAGAGACCCAGTACTTC. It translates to CASSLVQGQETQYF.

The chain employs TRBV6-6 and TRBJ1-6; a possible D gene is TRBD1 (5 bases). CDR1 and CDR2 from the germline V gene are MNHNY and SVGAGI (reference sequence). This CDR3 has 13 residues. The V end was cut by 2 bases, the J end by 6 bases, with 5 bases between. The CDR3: CASSYRGNSPLHF. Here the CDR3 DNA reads TGTGCCAGCAGTTACAGGGGTAATTCACCCCTCCACTTT.

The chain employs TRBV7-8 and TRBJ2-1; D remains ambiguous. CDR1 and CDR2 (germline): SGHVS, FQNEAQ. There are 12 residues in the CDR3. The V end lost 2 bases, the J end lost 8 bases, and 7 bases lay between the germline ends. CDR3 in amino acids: CASSLWADEQFF. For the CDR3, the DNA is TGTGCCAGCAGCTTATGGGCAGATGAGCAGTTCTTC.

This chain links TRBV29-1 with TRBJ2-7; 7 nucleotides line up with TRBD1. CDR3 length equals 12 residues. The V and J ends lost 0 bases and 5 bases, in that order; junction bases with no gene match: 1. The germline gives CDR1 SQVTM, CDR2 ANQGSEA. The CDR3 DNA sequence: TGCAGCGTTGAAGAGCAGGGGGACGAGCAGTACTTC. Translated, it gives CSVEEQGDEQYF.

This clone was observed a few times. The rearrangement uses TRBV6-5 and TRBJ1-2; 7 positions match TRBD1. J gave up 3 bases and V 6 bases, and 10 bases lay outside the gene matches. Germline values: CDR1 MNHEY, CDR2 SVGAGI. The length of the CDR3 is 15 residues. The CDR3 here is CASRLTGTDDYGYTF. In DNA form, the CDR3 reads TGTGCCAGCAGATTGACCGGGACAGATGACTATGGCTACACCTTC.

As DNA, the CDR3 is TGTGCCAGCAGCTTAGATAGGGGCCCCAATGAGCAGTTCTTC. Its protein is CASSLDRGPNEQFF. The rearrangement joins TRBV11-2 to TRBJ2-1; a weak D match, TRBD1 (5 bases). The germline V and J ends were trimmed by 0 bases and 6 bases, with 9 bases remaining between them. This CDR3 is built from 14 residues. Per the germline V gene, CDR1 is SGHAT and CDR2 is FQNNGV.

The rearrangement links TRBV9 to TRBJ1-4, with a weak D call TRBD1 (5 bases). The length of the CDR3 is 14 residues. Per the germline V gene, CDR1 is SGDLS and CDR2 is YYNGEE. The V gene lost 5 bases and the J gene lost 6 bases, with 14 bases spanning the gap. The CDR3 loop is CASSPAGGDEKLFF. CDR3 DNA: TGTGCCAGCAGTCCCGCGGGGGGAGATGAAAAACTGTTTTTT.

This chain's CDR3 is CASSPPGLAGNNEQFF. As DNA, the CDR3 is TGTGCCAGCAGTCCCCCGGGACTAGCGGGTAACAATGAGCAGTTCTTC. This rearrangement joins TRBV28 to TRBJ2-1; TRBD2 agrees at 12 bases. The V gene's germline CDR1 is MDHEN and CDR2 SYDVKM. The CDR3 covers 16 residues. J lost 5 bases, V lost 5 bases, and 7 bases had no gene match.

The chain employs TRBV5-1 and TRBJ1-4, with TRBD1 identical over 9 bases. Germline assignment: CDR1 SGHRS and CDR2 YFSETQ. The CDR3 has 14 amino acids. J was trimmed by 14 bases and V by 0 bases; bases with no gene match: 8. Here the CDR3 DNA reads TGCGCCAGCAGCTTGGCGGGACAGGGCATCGATCTGTTTTTT. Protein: CASSLAGQGIDLFF.

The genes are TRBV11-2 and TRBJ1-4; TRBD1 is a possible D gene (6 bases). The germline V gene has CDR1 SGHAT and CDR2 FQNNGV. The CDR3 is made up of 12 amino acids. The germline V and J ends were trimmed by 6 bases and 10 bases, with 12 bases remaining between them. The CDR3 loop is CASSPTGRKLFF. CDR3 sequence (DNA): TGTGCCAGCAGTCCCACAGGGAGAAAACTGTTTTTT.

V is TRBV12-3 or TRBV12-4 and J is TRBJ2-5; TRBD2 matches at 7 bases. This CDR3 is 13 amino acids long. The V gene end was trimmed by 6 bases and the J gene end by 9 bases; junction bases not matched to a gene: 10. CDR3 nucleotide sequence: TGTGCCAGCAGGACTAGCCGCGGAGGGGCCCAGTACTTC. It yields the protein CASRTSRGGAQYF.

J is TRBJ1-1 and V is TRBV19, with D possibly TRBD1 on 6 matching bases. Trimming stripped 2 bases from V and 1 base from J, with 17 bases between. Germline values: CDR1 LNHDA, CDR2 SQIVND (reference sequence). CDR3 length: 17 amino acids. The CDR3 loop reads CASSIKEGVITNTEAFF. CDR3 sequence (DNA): TGTGCCAGTAGTATAAAAGAGGGGGTGATTACGAACACTGAAGCTTTCTTT. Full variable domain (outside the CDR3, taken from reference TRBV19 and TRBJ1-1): DGGITQSPKYLFRKEGQNVTLSCEQNLNHDAMYWYRQDPGQGLRLIYYSQIVNDFQKGDIAEGYSVSREKKESFPLTVTSAQKNPTAFYLCASSIKEGVITNTEAFFGQGTRLTVV.